This section outlines one T cell receptor beta chain sequence together with its context. The antigen is unknown. Researchers ran the PCR with 60 Vbeta and 13 Jbeta primers. The method was immunoSEQ multiplex PCR; TCRdb's version includes in-frame clones alone and lacks a portion of them. The table has 150,000 to 170,000 clones, roughly three quarters seen once; the top ten hold around 13%. These data originate in a study of cytomegalovirus exposure and HLA in healthy donors. Study-level information: A preliminary data release comprised around 85 million unique TCRs obtained from HLA-typed donors.

General observations from the study: Sequencing likely produced, as an artifact, a cluster of highly shared sequence variants. With DRB1 most and HLA-C fewest, TCR association rates differed between HLA loci in a later analysis.

The CDR3 is 16 amino acids. The trim removed 3 bases at V and 5 bases at J, leaving 12 bases unmatched. Germline V gives CDR1 SGDLS, CDR2 YYNGEE. The chain couples TRBV9 to TRBJ2-5; the match to TRBD2 covers 8 bases. This receptor was taken from a man aged 30 to 45 in good health and CMV-seropositive. The sequencing sample was made of PBMCs. CDR3 residues: CASSDGGGLGKETQYF. The CDR3 DNA follows: TGTGCCAGCAGCGACGGAGGGGGACTAGGGAAGGAGACCCAGTACTTC. The full variable domain, completed using reference TRBV9 and TRBJ2-5, is DSGVTQTPKHLITATGQRVTLRCSPRSGDLSVYWYQQSLDQGLQFLIQYYNGEERAKGNILERFSAQQFPDLHSELNLSSLELGDSALYFCASSDGGGLGKETQYFGPGTRLLVL.